The rows below give T cell receptor beta chains drawn from one sample of a study of T cell changes during pregnancy in multiple sclerosis. This table comes from immunoSEQ multiplex PCR, and its TCRdb copy is limited to in-frame clones, with some not included. The data show approximately 60,000 clones, over 85% seen once. The specimen was CD8+ T cells from peripheral blood mononuclear cells, collected in the second trimester of pregnancy. These TCRs come from a female donor with multiple sclerosis, enrolled in a pregnancy study. The CDR3 runs from the conserved cysteine through the conserved F or W.

TRBV6-5	TRBJ2-3	CASRGWGADTQYF
TRBV19	TRBJ1-1	CASSISPGGWAEAFF
TRBV6-4	TRBJ2-2	CASSPRHTNTGELFF
TRBV5-4	TRBJ2-3	CASRWGPATPDTQYF
TRBV6-1	TRBJ2-7	CASSEETGTFTEQYF
TRBV4-3	TRBJ2-1	CASSQVSAAGDNEQFF
TRBV11-2	TRBJ2-7	CASSPDRDRTYEQYF
TRBV14	TRBJ2-7	CASSQAGTYEQYF
TRBV19	TRBJ2-7	CASSMGGHSFYEQYF
TRBV19	TRBJ2-3	CASSTGQGTDTQYF
TRBV7-6	TRBJ2-2	CASGAPLNTGELFF
TRBV4-1	TRBJ2-1	CASSQVGRVSDNEQFF
TRBV9	TRBJ1-3	CASSVVRIPGNTIYF
TRBV30	TRBJ2-3	CAWSGAGLTDTQYF
TRBV7-9	TRBJ2-3	CASSSTSGSANTQYF
TRBV28	TRBJ1-2	CASSYLYRGPVYGYTF